This T cell receptor (beta chain) was sequenced during a study of cytomegalovirus exposure and HLA in healthy donors. Study-wide results and caveats: In an earlier analysis, most TCR beta V segments were productive about 87% or about 30% of the time.

The PCR contained 60 Vbeta and 13 Jbeta primers. The repertoire was sequenced with immunoSEQ multiplex PCR; TCRdb's copy has only in-frame clones and lacks some. The sample yields tens of thousands of clones, 67% seen once. Concerning this clone: As yet, its antigen is unknown.

The sample comprised PBMCs. The sequence derives from a man aged 25 to 40 in good health and CMV-seronegative.

The CDR3 coding sequence is TGTGCCTGGAGTGCTAGGACAGACCTCTACGAGCAGTACTTC. This encodes CAWSARTDLYEQYF. The V gene is TRBV30, the J gene TRBJ2-7; a possible D gene is TRBD1 (6 bases). V dropped 1 base and J dropped 3 bases, with 13 bases sitting between them. Germline lookup yields CDR1 GTSNPN and CDR2 SVGIG (reference sequence). This CDR3 spans 14 amino acids.